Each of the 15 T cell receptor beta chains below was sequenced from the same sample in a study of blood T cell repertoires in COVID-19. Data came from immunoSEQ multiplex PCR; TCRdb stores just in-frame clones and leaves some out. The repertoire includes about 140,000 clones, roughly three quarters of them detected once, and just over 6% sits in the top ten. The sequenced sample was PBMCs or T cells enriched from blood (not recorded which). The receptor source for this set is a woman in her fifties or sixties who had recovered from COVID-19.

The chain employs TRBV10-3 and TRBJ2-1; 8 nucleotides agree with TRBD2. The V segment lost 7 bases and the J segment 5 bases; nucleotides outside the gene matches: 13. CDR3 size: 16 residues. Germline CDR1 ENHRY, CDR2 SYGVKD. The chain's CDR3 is CAIKGRWTSRDNEQFF. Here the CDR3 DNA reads TGTGCCATCAAAGGACGGTGGACTAGCAGAGACAATGAGCAGTTCTTC.

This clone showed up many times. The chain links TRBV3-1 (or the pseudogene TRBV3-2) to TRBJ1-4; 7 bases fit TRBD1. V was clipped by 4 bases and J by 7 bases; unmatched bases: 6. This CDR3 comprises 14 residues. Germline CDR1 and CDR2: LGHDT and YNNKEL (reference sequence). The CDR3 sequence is CASSPRDSGEKLFF. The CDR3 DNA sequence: TGTGCCAGCAGCCCCCGGGACAGCGGTGAAAAACTGTTTTTT.

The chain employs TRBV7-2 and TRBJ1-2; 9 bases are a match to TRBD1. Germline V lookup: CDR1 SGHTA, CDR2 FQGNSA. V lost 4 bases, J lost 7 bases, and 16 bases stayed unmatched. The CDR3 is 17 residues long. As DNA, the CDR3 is TGTGCCAGCAGCTGGGCCTCAGGACAGGGGAAACAGAGTGGCTACACCTTC. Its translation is CASSWASGQGKQSGYTF.

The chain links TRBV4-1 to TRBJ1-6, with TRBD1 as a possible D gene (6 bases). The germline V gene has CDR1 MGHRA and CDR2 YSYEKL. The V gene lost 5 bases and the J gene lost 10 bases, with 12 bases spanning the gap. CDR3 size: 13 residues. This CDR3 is CASSLQGQSPLHF. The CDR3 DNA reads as TGCGCCAGCAGCTTACAGGGTCAATCACCCCTCCACTTT.

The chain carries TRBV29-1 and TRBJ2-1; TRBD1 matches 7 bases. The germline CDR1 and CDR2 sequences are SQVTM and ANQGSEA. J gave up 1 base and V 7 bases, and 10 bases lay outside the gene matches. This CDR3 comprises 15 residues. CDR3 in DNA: TGCAGCGCCCCAACAGGGGCCCGATCCTACAATGAGCAGTTCTTC. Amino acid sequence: CSAPTGARSYNEQFF.

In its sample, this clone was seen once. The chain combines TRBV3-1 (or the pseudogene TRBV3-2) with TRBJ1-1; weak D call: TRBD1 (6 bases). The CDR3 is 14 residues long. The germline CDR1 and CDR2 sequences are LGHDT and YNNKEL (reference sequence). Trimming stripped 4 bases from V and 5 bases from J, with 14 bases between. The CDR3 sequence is CASSRQVRGTEAFF. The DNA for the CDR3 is TGTGCCAGCAGCCGACAGGTGCGAGGGACTGAAGCTTTCTTT.

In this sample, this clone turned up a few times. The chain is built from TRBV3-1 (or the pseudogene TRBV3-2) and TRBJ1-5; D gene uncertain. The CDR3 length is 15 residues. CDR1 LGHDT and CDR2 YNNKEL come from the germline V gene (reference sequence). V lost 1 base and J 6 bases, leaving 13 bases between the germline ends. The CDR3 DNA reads TGTGCCAGCAGCCAAGGGAGCCTCCCGGGTCAGCCCCAGCATTTT. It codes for CASSQGSLPGQPQHF.

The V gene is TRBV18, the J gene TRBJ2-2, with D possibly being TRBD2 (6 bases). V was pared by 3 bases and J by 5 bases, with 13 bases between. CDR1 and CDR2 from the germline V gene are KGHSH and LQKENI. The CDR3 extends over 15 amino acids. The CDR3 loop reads CASSPSGEVTGELFF. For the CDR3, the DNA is TGTGCCAGCTCACCGTCGGGGGAGGTTACCGGGGAGCTGTTTTTT. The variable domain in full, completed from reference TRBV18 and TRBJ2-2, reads NAGVMQNPRHLVRRRGQEARLRCSPMKGHSHVYWYRQLPEEGLKFMVYLQKENIIDESGMPKERFSAEFPKEGPSILRIQQVVRGDSAAYFCASSPSGEVTGELFFGEGSRLTVL.

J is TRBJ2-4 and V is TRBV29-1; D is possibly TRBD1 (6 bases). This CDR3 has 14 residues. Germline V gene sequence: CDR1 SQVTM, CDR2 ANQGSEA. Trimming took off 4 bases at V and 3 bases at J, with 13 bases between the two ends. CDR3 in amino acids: CSVVWLRGKNIQYF. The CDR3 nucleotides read TGCAGCGTTGTTTGGCTCAGGGGCAAAAACATTCAGTACTTC.

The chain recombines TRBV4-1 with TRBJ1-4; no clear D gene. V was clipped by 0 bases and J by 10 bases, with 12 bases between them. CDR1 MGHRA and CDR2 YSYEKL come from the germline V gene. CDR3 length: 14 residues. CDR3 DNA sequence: TGCGCCAGCAGCCAAGATCCTAAAACGGGAAAACTGTTTTTT. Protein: CASSQDPKTGKLFF.

In DNA, the CDR3 is TGTGCCAGCAGCTCCGAGCTGCAGGGAACTAATTCACCCCTCCACTTT. Translating gives CASSSELQGTNSPLHF. The chain combines TRBV7-9 with TRBJ1-6, with D perhaps matching TRBD1 (5 bases). Germline V gene data show CDR1 as SEHNR and CDR2 as FQNEAQ (reference sequence). Trimming took off 4 bases at V and 6 bases at J, with 16 bases between the two ends. This CDR3 comprises 16 residues.

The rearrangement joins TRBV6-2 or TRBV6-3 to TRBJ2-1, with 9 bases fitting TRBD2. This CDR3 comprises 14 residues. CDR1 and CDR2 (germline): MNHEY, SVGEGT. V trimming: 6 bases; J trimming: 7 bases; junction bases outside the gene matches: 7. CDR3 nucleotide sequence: TGTGCCAGCAGCCACAGGACTAGCGTAAATGAGCAGTTCTTC. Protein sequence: CASSHRTSVNEQFF.

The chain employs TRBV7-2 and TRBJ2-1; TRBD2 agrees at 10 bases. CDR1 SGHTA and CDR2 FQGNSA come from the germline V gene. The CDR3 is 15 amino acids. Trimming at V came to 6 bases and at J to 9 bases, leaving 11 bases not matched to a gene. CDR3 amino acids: CASREWVAGGGEQFF. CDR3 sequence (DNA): TGTGCCAGCAGGGAGTGGGTAGCGGGGGGCGGTGAGCAGTTCTTC. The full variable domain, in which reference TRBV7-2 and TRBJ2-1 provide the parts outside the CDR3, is GAGVSQSPSNKVTEKGKDVELRCDPISGHTALYWYRQSLGQGLEFLIYFQGNSAPDKSGLPSDRFSAERTGGSVSTLTIQRTQQEDSAVYLCASREWVAGGGEQFFGPGTRLTVL.

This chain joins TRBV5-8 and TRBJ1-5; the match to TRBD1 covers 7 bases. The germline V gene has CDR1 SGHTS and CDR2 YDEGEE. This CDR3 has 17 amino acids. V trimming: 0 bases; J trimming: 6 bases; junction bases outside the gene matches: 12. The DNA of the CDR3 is TGTGCCAGCAGCTTGGGGCCAAACAGGGGACGCCGTCAGCCCCAGCATTTT. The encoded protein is CASSLGPNRGRRQPQHF.

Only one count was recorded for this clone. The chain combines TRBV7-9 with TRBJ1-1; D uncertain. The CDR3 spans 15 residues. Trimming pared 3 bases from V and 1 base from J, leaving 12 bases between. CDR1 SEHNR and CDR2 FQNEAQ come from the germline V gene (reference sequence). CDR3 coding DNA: TGTGCCAGCAGCTTTCAGGCCCTAAGGAACACTGAAGCTTTCTTT. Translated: CASSFQALRNTEAFF.